The 30 T cell receptor beta chains in this list originate from one sample, sequenced in a study of CD8 T cells in Susac syndrome. An input of roughly 0.5 to 1 ug of RNA was subjected to reverse transcription using random hexamers. TCRdb fed the immunoSEQ multiplex PCR reads into MiXCR, producing one record per CDR3 protein. The data contain about 180,000 distinct CDR3 sequences, roughly 94% of them singletons. The sample comprised CD4+ T cells from PBMCs. The receptors come from a human donor with Susac syndrome.

The chain recombines TRBV4-2 with TRBJ2-7; 9 bases are a match to TRBD1. V was clipped by 2 bases and J by 7 bases; unmatched bases: 9. This CDR3 contains 15 residues. Per the germline V gene, CDR1 is LGHNA and CDR2 is YNFKEQ. CDR3 loop: CASSQKDRGTREQYF. Here the CDR3 DNA reads TGTGCCAGCAGCCAAAAAGACAGGGGGACAAGAGAGCAGTACTTC.

This CDR3 is CASSVAGPSYGYTF. For the CDR3, the DNA is TGTGCCAGCAGCGTAGCTGGGCCGAGCTATGGCTACACCTTC. The V call is TRBV9, the J call TRBJ1-2; no firm D call. The length of the CDR3 is 14 residues. Germline V gene lookup returns CDR1 SGDLS and CDR2 YYNGEE. The V gene lost 0 bases and the J gene lost 4 bases, with 10 bases spanning the gap.

The chain recombines TRBV5-1 with TRBJ2-4; TRBD1 matches at 8 bases. The CDR3 contains 16 residues. V was pared by 3 bases and J by 0 bases, with 5 bases of the junction left unmatched. The germline CDR1 and CDR2 sequences are SGHRS and YFSETQ. The CDR3 loop reads CASSSTGDGAKNIQYF. The CDR3, as DNA: TGCGCCAGCAGCTCGACAGGGGATGGAGCCAAAAACATTCAGTACTTC.

V is TRBV5-1 and J is TRBJ2-2; D is tentatively TRBD1 or TRBD2 (5 bases each). V was clipped by 4 bases and J by 0 bases, with 13 bases between them. This CDR3 has 16 amino acids. Germline CDR1 reads SGHRS; CDR2 reads YFSETQ. The CDR3 protein is CASSPRGDPNTGELFF. The CDR3 coding sequence is TGCGCCAGCAGCCCGAGAGGGGATCCGAACACCGGGGAGCTGTTTTTT.

This CDR3 reads CSATGTPGLAGGRSYEQYF. CDR3 coding DNA: TGCAGTGCCACAGGGACTCCGGGACTAGCGGGGGGAAGGTCCTACGAGCAGTACTTC. The rearrangement joins TRBV20-1 to TRBJ2-7, with 15 bases that match TRBD2. V lost 6 bases and J lost 1; bases outside the gene matches: 16. The CDR3 spans 19 residues. In germline, CDR1 is DFQATT, CDR2 SNEGSKA (reference sequence).

The rearrangement joins TRBV12-3 or TRBV12-4 to TRBJ2-2, with D possibly called TRBD1 or TRBD2 (6 bases each). This CDR3 is built from 16 residues. V was pared by 6 bases and J by 5 bases, with 19 bases between. CDR3 loop: CASSHSGAARTGELFF. The CDR3 coding sequence is TGTGCCAGCAGCCACTCGGGGGCCGCGAGGACCGGGGAGCTGTTTTTT.

V gene TRBV6-5 combines with J gene TRBJ2-7, with D possibly being TRBD1 (6 bases). This CDR3 region has 14 residues. Trimming pared 6 bases from V and 3 bases from J, leaving 15 bases between. From germline, CDR1 is MNHEY and CDR2 SVGAGI. CDR3 amino acids: CASRRQARFYEQYF. The CDR3 region has the DNA TGTGCCAGCAGGAGACAGGCGAGGTTCTACGAGCAGTACTTC.

CDR3: CASSPLGLARYNEQFF. CDR3 DNA sequence: TGTGCCAGCAGCCCATTGGGACTAGCTAGGTACAATGAGCAGTTCTTC. The chain links TRBV11-2 to TRBJ2-1, with 9 bases aligning to TRBD2. In germline, CDR1 is SGHAT, CDR2 FQNNGV. Trimming at V came to 5 bases and at J to 4 bases, leaving 9 bases not matched to a gene. The CDR3 totals 16 residues.

CDR3 region: CASGDRGGGKQYF. The CDR3 DNA reads as TGTGCCAGCGGGGACAGGGGAGGGGGGAAGCAGTACTTC. The chain carries TRBV7-3 and TRBJ2-7, with 10 bases fitting TRBD1. The ends lost 8 bases at V and 8 bases at J; junction bases unmatched: 9. Germline V gives CDR1 SGHTA, CDR2 FQGTGA. This CDR3 has 13 amino acids.

As for this clonotype: The junction shows a germline mismatch at one end, possibly a read error. The V and J genes are TRBV7-9 and TRBJ1-2, with 8 bases lining up with TRBD1. Germline assignment: CDR1 SEHNR and CDR2 FQNEAQ (reference sequence). This CDR3 contains 14 residues. CDR3 in DNA: TGTGCCAGCAGATTAGACGGGACAGGCTATGGCTACACCTTC. Protein sequence: CASRLDGTGYGYTF. The full variable domain, its missing parts supplied by reference TRBV7-9 and TRBJ1-2, is DTGVSQNPRHKITKRGQNVTFRCDPISEHNRLYWYRQTLGQGPEFLTYFQNEAQLEKSRLLSDRFSAERPKGSFSTLEIQRTEQGDSAMYLCASRLDGTGYGYTFGSGTRLTVV.

The chain carries TRBV7-2 and TRBJ1-2; 10 bases match TRBD1. CDR3 size: 14 residues. The V segment lost 0 bases and the J segment 7 bases; nucleotides outside the gene matches: 2. Germline V gene sequence: CDR1 SGHTA, CDR2 FQGNSA. The CDR3 loop is CASSLAGTGAGYTF. In DNA form, the CDR3 reads TGTGCCAGCAGCTTAGCGGGGACAGGGGCTGGCTACACCTTC.

J is TRBJ2-5 and V is TRBV6-2 or TRBV6-3, with 7 bases that match TRBD2. Looked up from germline, CDR1 is MNHEY and CDR2 is SVGEGT. V dropped 4 bases and J dropped 3; count of bases not matched to a gene: 2. There are 13 residues in the CDR3. In nucleotides, the CDR3 is TGTGCCAGCAGTTTGGGAGGGAAAGAGACCCAGTACTTC. Its protein product is CASSLGGKETQYF.

The CDR3 DNA sequence: TGTGCCAGCAGCGAGCCTTTGACAGGGGATTATTCCTACGAGCAGTACTTC. It codes for CASSEPLTGDYSYEQYF. The V gene is TRBV13, the J gene TRBJ2-7, with 8 bases fitting TRBD1. Germline V CDR1 and CDR2: PRHDT, FYEKMQ (reference sequence). The CDR3 contains 17 residues. The ends lost 5 bases at V and 1 base at J; junction bases unmatched: 13.

This clonotype showed up just once. The genes are TRBV7-9 and TRBJ2-1, with D maybe TRBD1 (6 bases). Germline CDR1 and CDR2: SEHNR and FQNEAQ (reference sequence). Trimming removed 3 bases at V and 6 bases at J, with 15 bases between. CDR3 length: 15 residues. The CDR3 loop is CASSFTGMVGNEQFF. The CDR3 bases are TGTGCCAGCAGCTTTACAGGGATGGTAGGCAATGAGCAGTTCTTC.

This chain uses TRBV11-3 with TRBJ2-7; 12 bases line up with TRBD2. Per germline, CDR1 SGHNT and CDR2 YENEEA. This CDR3 has 14 amino acids. Trimming took 5 bases from V and 5 from J; bases not matched to a gene: 4. CDR3 sequence reads: CASSPGLAGNEQYF. As DNA, the CDR3 is TGTGCCAGCAGCCCTGGACTAGCGGGAAACGAGCAGTACTTC.

The chain combines TRBV29-1 with TRBJ2-1; weak D call: TRBD1 (6 bases). The V end lost 3 bases, the J end lost 9 bases, and 18 bases lay between the germline ends. Germline loops: CDR1 SQVTM, CDR2 ANQGSEA. CDR3 size: 14 residues. Here the CDR3 reads CSVDAGAKGGEQFF. The CDR3 DNA reads as TGCAGCGTTGATGCAGGGGCGAAAGGAGGTGAGCAGTTCTTC.

V and J are TRBV30 and TRBJ2-3; D gene uncertain. Germline assignment: CDR1 GTSNPN and CDR2 SVGIG (reference sequence). This CDR3 comprises 13 residues. Deletions cut 2 bases from V and 0 bases from J, with 6 bases between. CDR3 protein: CAWSSTSTDTQYF. The CDR3 bases are TGTGCCTGGAGTTCTACTAGCACAGATACGCAGTATTTT. The full variable domain, completed using reference TRBV30 and TRBJ2-3, is SQTIHQWPATLVQPVGSPLSLECTVEGTSNPNLYWYRQAAGRGLQLLFYSVGIGQISSEVPQNLSASRPQDRQFILSSKKLLLSDSGFYLCAWSSTSTDTQYFGPGTRLTVL.

The sample holds one count of this clonotype. V is TRBV5-1 and J is TRBJ2-5, with 7 bases that match TRBD1. CDR1 SGHRS and CDR2 YFSETQ come from the germline V gene. This CDR3 is built from 14 residues. V gave up 4 bases and J gave up 2 bases; unmatched junction bases: 5. The CDR3 here is CASSLLTGQETQYF. CDR3 nucleotide sequence: TGCGCCAGCAGCCTCCTGACAGGGCAAGAGACCCAGTACTTC.

This clonotype was counted once. V gene TRBV12-5 combines with J gene TRBJ1-2, with unresolved D. The CDR3 covers 11 residues. Trimming shortened V by 5 bases and J by 3 bases, and 4 bases separated the two germline ends. Germline values: CDR1 LGHNT, CDR2 FRNRAP. CDR3 in amino acids: CASGVDYGYTF. DNA for the CDR3: TGTGCTAGTGGTGTGGACTATGGCTACACCTTC.

V gene TRBV18 combines with J gene TRBJ2-1; the match to TRBD2 covers 13 bases. The germline CDR1 and CDR2 sequences are KGHSH and LQKENI. The CDR3 length is 15 residues. V lost 4 bases, J lost 7 bases, and 4 bases stayed unmatched. The CDR3 nucleotides are TGTGCCAGCTCACGGACTAGCGGGAGAGGGAATGAGCAGTTCTTC. Translation gives CASSRTSGRGNEQFF.

The rearrangement links TRBV20-1 to TRBJ1-1, with no clear D. CDR1 and CDR2 from the germline V gene are DFQATT and SNEGSKA (reference sequence). The V end was cut by 3 bases, the J end by 5 bases, with 22 bases between. The CDR3 loop spans 16 amino acids. The CDR3 sequence: CSAREGGRTGKTEAFF. Written as DNA, the CDR3 is TGCAGTGCTAGGGAGGGAGGGAGGACGGGGAAGACTGAAGCTTTCTTT.

The rearrangement joins TRBV24-1 to TRBJ2-5, with D possibly being TRBD1 or TRBD2 (5 bases each). CDR3 length: 15 amino acids. Trimming removed 7 bases at V and 1 base at J, with 15 bases between. CDR1 and CDR2 (germline): KGHDR, SFDVKD. The DNA for the CDR3 is TGTGCCACCAGCCCGGGGACCGCGGCCCAAGAGACCCAGTACTTC. Protein: CATSPGTAAQETQYF.

The chain links TRBV6-1 to TRBJ2-7; 7 bases are shared with TRBD2. Germline loops: CDR1 MNHNS, CDR2 SASEGT. CDR3 length: 17 residues. Losses at the gene ends were 6 bases for V and 0 bases for J; bases not matched to a gene: 14. Written as DNA, the CDR3 is TGTGCCAGCAGCCGTAGTTGGGGCGGGGGTAGCTCCTACGAGCAGTACTTC. This sequence encodes CASSRSWGGGSSYEQYF.

This sequence joins TRBV5-6 and TRBJ2-5; 7 bases line up with TRBD2. CDR1 SGHDT and CDR2 YYEEEE come from the germline V gene. The CDR3 is made up of 14 amino acids. V shed 3 bases and J 4 bases; nucleotides not matched to a gene: 6. DNA for the CDR3: TGTGCCAGCAGCTCCGCCCCGGGGGGAGAGACCCAGTACTTC. Amino acids: CASSSAPGGETQYF.

The chain joins TRBV20-1 to TRBJ2-3; D might be TRBD2 (7 bases). The germline V and J ends were trimmed by 0 bases and 2 bases, with 9 bases remaining between them. Looked up from germline, CDR1 is DFQATT and CDR2 is SNEGSKA (reference sequence). The CDR3 covers 14 residues. CDR3 nucleotide sequence: TGCAGTGCTAGAGACGCGGGGGCCACAGATACGCAGTATTTT. Protein: CSARDAGATDTQYF.

The rearrangement uses TRBV19 and TRBJ1-5, with unresolved D. The CDR3 covers 14 residues. Trimming removed 2 bases from V and 7 bases from J, with 12 bases in between. Germline V CDR1 and CDR2: LNHDA, SQIVND (reference sequence). The CDR3 DNA reads as TGTGCCAGTAGTATATCTGCAGGTTTCCAGCCCCAGCATTTT. Amino acids: CASSISAGFQPQHF.

J is TRBJ1-5 and V is TRBV7-9; D perhaps matches TRBD1 (5 bases). The germline V gene has CDR1 SEHNR and CDR2 FQNEAQ (reference sequence). The V gene lost 4 bases and the J gene lost 6 bases, with 13 bases spanning the gap. CDR3 size: 14 residues. CDR3 in DNA: TGTGCCAGCAGCTCCCACTCAGGGTTTCAGCCCCAGCATTTT. It is translated as CASSSHSGFQPQHF.

The CDR3 protein is CASSPRTGGVSTDTQYF. The CDR3 region has the DNA TGTGCCAGTAGTCCCAGGACAGGGGGTGTCAGCACAGATACGCAGTATTTT. The gene calls are TRBV19 and TRBJ2-3; 10 bases map to TRBD1. The germline gives CDR1 LNHDA, CDR2 SQIVND (reference sequence). V gave up 5 bases and J gave up 0 bases; unmatched junction bases: 8. The CDR3 covers 17 residues.

The chain recombines TRBV2 with TRBJ1-5, with unresolved D. This CDR3 has 15 residues. Germline V lookup: CDR1 SNHLY, CDR2 FYNNEI. V was shortened by 5 bases and J by 4 bases, with 15 bases between the two germline ends. DNA for the CDR3: TGTGCCAGCAGTCCCCCTAGGAGGTGGAATCAGCCCCAGCATTTT. This translates into CASSPPRRWNQPQHF.

This CDR3 reads CAWTSGTDTQYF. DNA for the CDR3: TGTGCCTGGACTAGCGGCACAGATACGCAGTATTTT. The chain is built from TRBV30 and TRBJ2-3, with D possibly matching TRBD2 (6 bases). Germline lookup yields CDR1 GTSNPN and CDR2 SVGIG (reference sequence). This CDR3 is built from 12 residues. V dropped 4 bases and J dropped 1 base, with 6 bases sitting between them.